This T cell receptor beta chain originates from a study of blood T cell repertoires in COVID-19. The overall study: There were acute and convalescent COVID-19 samples, and they came from the United States, Italy and Spain. Nucleic acid was either cDNA or gDNA, and it came from T cells, B-cell-depleted T cells, or PBMCs.

As handled by the study authors: Amplification with reference gene primers provided the estimates of nucleated cell counts. The data were produced by immunoSEQ multiplex PCR, yet TCRdb's version contains in-frame clones alone and is incomplete. V and J calls and clone size follow that table, whereas D and trimming were derived from the DNA. Among 200,000 to 250,000 clones listed, 75% to 90% were seen once. The sample holds a few counts of this clone. V was shortened by 4 bases and J by 3 bases, with 12 bases between the two germline ends. The V gene's germline CDR1 is SEHNR and CDR2 FQNEAQ (reference sequence). The CDR3 sequence is 15 residues long. Recruited during active infection, patients (from Seattle) were subsequently followed longitudinally.

This receptor was identified in a woman aged 80 or over with COVID-19, enrolled during active disease. This rearrangement joins TRBV7-9 to TRBJ1-4; possible D gene TRBD1, 5 bases. Input material: peripheral blood. The CDR3 is CASSWGTGPNEKLFF. The CDR3 DNA reads TGTGCCAGCAGCTGGGGCACAGGCCCTAATGAAAAACTGTTTTTT. Based on the CDR3 plus reference TRBV7-9 and TRBJ1-4, the full variable domain is DTGVSQNPRHKITKRGQNVTFRCDPISEHNRLYWYRQTLGQGPEFLTYFQNEAQLEKSRLLSDRFSAERPKGSFSTLEIQRTEQGDSAMYLCASSWGTGPNEKLFFGSGTQLSVL.